This T cell receptor beta chain was obtained from a study of shared clonotypes between healthy human individuals (TCRdb year 2020). Regarding the study in general: The cohort included a few men and two women between 18 and 49 years of age. For each donor, CD4 naive and CD4 memory were each run on three plates, CD8 naive on two plates, and CD8 memory on one plate. Leukapheresis yielded between about 0.9 and 10 billion PBMCs per donor. Blood TCR repertoires of four to six healthy adults were deeply sequenced to estimate repertoire size and the extent of clonotype sharing between individuals. To increase sequencing depth and limit assay-specific biases, different laboratories used diverse techniques to prepare libraries and sequence TCR repertoires.

General conclusions and limits of the study: Based on pairwise subsampling, the degree of clonotype sharing among donors was expected to be affected by sequencing depth. Larger estimated clonotype richness was generally found for naive subsets than for memory subsets. The genetic and exposure-history diversity represented was limited by the small number of donors. Higher generation probabilities were observed for clonotypes shared by all four sorted-subset donors than for non-shared clonotypes. Sampling was restricted to blood, and TCR repertoires in tissues likely differ from the TCR repertoires found in blood. Even with the large sequencing depth, rarefaction of the sorted-subset datasets indicated that sequencing was incomplete. Sharing across a few donors was observed for about 4.8% of naive CD4, 3% to 4% of naive CD8, 2% to 2.5% of memory CD4, and about 0.38% of memory CD8 clonotypes.

Using the deep immunoSEQ assay, multiplex PCR amplified TCR CDR3 regions from genomic DNA. Extracted genomic DNA from each cell subset was distributed evenly across all wells of several immunoSEQ 96-well plates, and each plate was treated as a replicate. For sorted subsets, roughly 200 ng of genomic DNA, equivalent to 25,000 to 30,000 T cell genomes, went into each replicate PCR. The purified libraries were quantified using a Qubit 3.0 fluorometer, sized with a Bioanalyzer 2100, and then quantified again using the KAPA Library Quantification kit. Every immunoSEQ 96-well plate was sequenced on a separate single-read 150-cycle Illumina NextSeq 550 flow cell. The study's own analysis went as follows. Because the immunoSEQ output held only junctional sequences and lacked quality scores, the filtering could not match the filtering applied to full-length reads. Sequences were annotated with PyIR, a Python wrapper for IgBLAST v1.9, using IMGT germline references to assign V/J genes and CDR3. Reads were filtered out if the reads had weak V/J assignments (E-value above 1e-6), no CDR3, stop codons, out-of-frame junctions, or ambiguous translated residues. V3J clonotypes were defined by identical inferred V gene, J gene, and CDR3 amino acid sequence. The percentage overlap between two repertoires was calculated by dividing the number of shared unique clonotypes by the size of the smaller repertoire. Repertoire richness was assessed with RTK rarefaction, the Chao1 estimator, and Recon v2.1 estimates of unobserved clonotypes. Generation probabilities for all TCRbeta clonotypes obtained by the gDNA method from a handful of donors were computed using OLGA. Entries here come from immuneACCESS through TCRdb and include only in-frame sequences with V and J called. Some clones fail to appear in such tables; in the studies checked, an unresolved V gene covers under half of the shortfall, and the cause of the remainder is unknown. D and trimming come from the DNA, and the V and J calls and clone size come from that table. The sample includes around 700,000 clones, with 92% observed a single time. The ten largest clones add up to approximately 24% of the sample.

CD8 naive samples were obtained by positive selection for CCR7 among CD45RO-negative cells, yielding a CD45RA+CCR7+ population from which TemRA cells were excluded. The donors were healthy, HIV-negative adults who had no recently reported acute infections or vaccinations. Every donor was a Caucasian adult living in Nashville, Tennessee, USA. Blood was obtained by leukapheresis, after which PBMCs were separated by Ficoll-Histopaque density gradient centrifugation and cryopreserved in liquid nitrogen vapor phase. Analytical flow cytometry was used to check the purity and quantity of each magnetically sorted T cell population. Genomic DNA was isolated from each sorted fraction and quantified by UV absorbance on a Nanodrop 2000c. Points on this clone: Its specific antigen is unknown. No base quality information exists; no much larger clone differs at one position.

Spanning cysteine to phenylalanine, the CDR3 consists of 14 amino acids. The only DNA kept is the CDR3, 42 bases in frame from the first base. The V end gives up 5 bases and the J end 4 bases, leaving 5 bases in the junction not matched to a gene. CDR1 and CDR2, per the germline V gene, are SGHDT and YYEEEE. The TCR comes from a young man in good health. The chain was built from TRBV5-6 and TRBJ2-5; 10 central nucleotides agree with TRBD1. The sample taken for sequencing was naive CD8+ T cells sorted from blood. The cell subset or site label of this sample denotes: CD45RA+CCR7+. Here is the DNA: TGTGCCAGCAGTCCGACAGGGGGCCGAGAGACCCAGTACTTC. The translation is CASSPTGGRETQYF.